Each of the 31 T cell receptor beta chains below was sequenced from the same sample in a study of cytomegalovirus exposure and HLA in healthy donors. The data were produced by immunoSEQ multiplex PCR, yet TCRdb's version contains in-frame clones alone and is incomplete. The sample records about 310,000 clones, approximately 85% being singletons. The source material was PBMCs. These TCRs come from a young man in good health and CMV-seronegative.

The chain recombines TRBV7-2 with TRBJ1-1; D gene unclear. The CDR3 is 16 amino acids. V lost 5 bases and J 0 bases, leaving 16 bases between the germline ends. Germline values: CDR1 SGHTA, CDR2 FQGNSA. The CDR3: CASSRGHLKMNTEAFF. The DNA for the CDR3 is TGTGCCAGCAGCCGCGGGCACCTAAAAATGAACACTGAAGCTTTCTTT.

This chain links TRBV10-2 with TRBJ1-4, with TRBD1 as a possible D gene (5 bases). The germline CDR1 and CDR2 sequences are WSHSY and SAAADI. The CDR3 is made up of 12 amino acids. V gave up 6 bases and J gave up 7 bases, with 9 bases separating them. CDR3 sequence (DNA): TGCGCCAGCAGCCAGGGAACTGAAAAACTGTTTTTT. Translating it yields CASSQGTEKLFF.

This sequence joins TRBV5-4 and TRBJ1-2, with D perhaps TRBD1 (6 bases). Trimming stripped 3 bases from V and 4 bases from J, with 19 bases between. Germline CDR1 SGHNT, CDR2 YYREEE (reference sequence). The CDR3 runs to 16 residues. The CDR3 DNA sequence: TGTGCCAGCAGCTCACCAATACAGGGTCTTACCTATGGCTACACCTTC. Translating it yields CASSSPIQGLTYGYTF. The full variable domain, in which reference TRBV5-4 and TRBJ1-2 provide the parts outside the CDR3, is ETGVTQSPTHLIKTRGQQVTLRCSSQSGHNTVSWYQQALGQGPQFIFQYYREEENGRGNFPPRFSGLQFPNYSSELNVNALELDDSALYLCASSSPIQGLTYGYTFGSGTRLTVV.

DNA for the CDR3: TGTGCCAGCTCACATAGCGTAGATACGCAGTATTTT. Amino acids: CASSHSVDTQYF. The chain has TRBV18 and TRBJ2-3; a weak D match, TRBD2 (5 bases). There are 12 residues in the CDR3. Germline CDR1 reads KGHSH; CDR2 reads LQKENI. V lost 4 bases and J 5 bases, leaving 7 bases between the germline ends. Together with reference TRBV18 and TRBJ2-3, the CDR3 gives the full variable domain: NAGVMQNPRHLVRRRGQEARLRCSPMKGHSHVYWYRQLPEEGLKFMVYLQKENIIDESGMPKERFSAEFPKEGPSILRIQQVVRGDSAAYFCASSHSVDTQYFGPGTRLTVL.

The chain carries TRBV15 and TRBJ2-2; D remains unclear. Germline V gene lookup returns CDR1 LNHNV and CDR2 YYDKDF (reference sequence). Trimming removed 1 base from V and 4 bases from J, with 4 bases in between. The CDR3 contains 13 residues. CDR3 coding DNA: TGTGCCACCAGCAGAGGTAGCACCGGGGAGCTGTTTTTT. Amino acid sequence: CATSRGSTGELFF. Full variable domain (remainder filled in from reference TRBV15 and TRBJ2-2): DAMVIQNPRYQVTQFGKPVTLSCSQTLNHNVMYWYQQKSSQAPKLLFHYYDKDFNNEADTPDNFQSRRPNTSFCFLDIRSPGLGDTAMYLCATSRGSTGELFFGEGSRLTVL.

The V and J genes are TRBV6-1 and TRBJ2-5, with a tentative D call TRBD2 (5 bases). Germline V gene lookup returns CDR1 MNHNS and CDR2 SASEGT. CDR3 length equals 15 residues. Trimming cost V 1 base and J 5 bases, with 14 bases left between them. The CDR3 DNA reads TGTGCCAGCAGTGAAGGAGGAGGAGCGGAGGAGACCCAGTACTTC. Amino acids: CASSEGGGAEETQYF.

The V gene is TRBV18, the J gene TRBJ1-3, with no clear D. Looked up from germline, CDR1 is KGHSH and CDR2 is LQKENI. The CDR3 contains 16 residues. V lost 3 bases to trimming and J lost 0 bases, with 12 bases between them. The CDR3 DNA is TGTGCCAGCTCACCGACGGGAAGCTTCTCTGGAAACACCATATATTTT. This codes for CASSPTGSFSGNTIYF. Full variable domain (remainder filled in from reference TRBV18 and TRBJ1-3): NAGVMQNPRHLVRRRGQEARLRCSPMKGHSHVYWYRQLPEEGLKFMVYLQKENIIDESGMPKERFSAEFPKEGPSILRIQQVVRGDSAAYFCASSPTGSFSGNTIYFGEGSWLTVV.

This clone has a handful of counts. The chain is built from TRBV2 and TRBJ1-5; D gene ambiguous. The CDR3 is 14 residues long. The germline CDR1 and CDR2 sequences are SNHLY and FYNNEI. The V end was cut by 3 bases, the J end by 6 bases, with 12 bases between. CDR3 region: CASSERGIGQPQHF. The CDR3 region has the DNA TGTGCCAGCAGTGAGCGAGGCATCGGTCAGCCCCAGCATTTT.

The J gene is TRBJ2-7, the V gene TRBV4-3; 11 nucleotides line up with TRBD1. Germline CDR1 and CDR2: LGHNA and YSLEER. V lost 4 bases, J lost 7 bases, and 15 bases stayed unmatched. The CDR3 is 17 amino acids. This chain's CDR3 is CASSRFAGTGGVREQYF. CDR3 nucleotide sequence: TGCGCCAGCAGCCGGTTCGCCGGGACAGGGGGAGTAAGGGAGCAGTACTTC.

V and J are TRBV6-5 and TRBJ1-1, with D possibly matching TRBD1 (6 bases). V gave up 7 bases and J gave up 8 bases, with 11 bases separating them. Germline CDR1 is MNHEY and CDR2 is SVGAGI. The CDR3 runs 11 residues. The CDR3 loop reads CASKQGFEAFF. DNA of the CDR3: TGTGCCAGCAAGCAGGGGTTCGAAGCTTTCTTT.

The V call is TRBV19, the J call TRBJ1-2; TRBD1 aligns across 9 bases. Germline-derived CDR1 and CDR2 are LNHDA and SQIVND (reference sequence). Trimming cost V 8 bases and J 4 bases; bases outside gene matches: 5. This CDR3 is 13 amino acids long. The CDR3, as DNA: TGTGCCAGTTCGACAGGGGGAACCTATGGCTACACCTTC. Translating gives CASSTGGTYGYTF.

To note about this clone: The identical CDR3 is also encoded by other nucleotide sequences in the sample. The CDR3 sequence: CASSYGRQGYGYTF. CDR3 DNA: TGTGCCAGCAGTTACGGGCGACAGGGGTATGGCTACACCTTC. The chain is built from TRBV6-5 and TRBJ1-2; 8 bases align to TRBD1. The CDR3 is 14 amino acids. The V gene end was trimmed by 2 bases and the J gene end by 5 bases; junction bases not matched to a gene: 4. Germline V gene data show CDR1 as MNHEY and CDR2 as SVGAGI.

This clone has a single count. The chain recombines TRBV7-9 with TRBJ2-7; 8 nucleotides match TRBD2. The germline CDR1 and CDR2 sequences are SEHNR and FQNEAQ (reference sequence). This CDR3 is built from 13 residues. Unmatched junction bases numbered 3, after V lost 3 bases and J lost 5 bases. CDR3 sequence reads: CASSFRGGDEQYF. In nucleotides, the CDR3 is TGTGCCAGCAGCTTTCGGGGGGGAGACGAGCAGTACTTC.

V and J are TRBV2 and TRBJ2-7, with TRBD2 as a possible D gene (5 bases). The CDR3 has 14 amino acids. With 4 bases removed from V and 4 bases from J, the gap between germline ends came to 14 bases. Per germline, CDR1 SNHLY and CDR2 FYNNEI. The CDR3 here is CASSVGEFFYEQYF. The DNA for the CDR3 is TGTGCCAGCAGTGTGGGAGAGTTCTTTTACGAGCAGTACTTC.

The chain recombines TRBV5-5 with TRBJ1-6, with unresolved D. Per the germline V gene, CDR1 is SGHKS and CDR2 is YYEKEE (reference sequence). CDR3 length: 18 residues. Trimming pared 1 base from V and 4 bases from J, leaving 18 bases between. The CDR3 coding sequence is TGTGCCAGCAGCTTGATGGGAGCCGCTTTACCTTATAATTCACCCCTCCACTTT. Amino acids: CASSLMGAALPYNSPLHF.

The chain recombines TRBV7-9 with TRBJ1-1; possible D gene TRBD1, 5 bases. The CDR3 consists of 14 residues. V was cut by 3 bases and J by 5 bases, with 13 bases left in between. Germline CDR1 and CDR2: SEHNR and FQNEAQ (reference sequence). The DNA of the CDR3 is TGTGCCAGCAGCTTCTCCGGGGGAGGAACTGAAGCTTTCTTT. Translated: CASSFSGGGTEAFF.

Points on this clone: At the DNA level, this CDR3 is encoded by other sequences in the same sample as well. The chain couples TRBV19 to TRBJ1-5; D possibly corresponds to TRBD1 (5 bases). The V and J ends lost 4 bases and 0 bases respectively, with 7 bases between them. Germline V gene data show CDR1 as LNHDA and CDR2 as SQIVND (reference sequence). The CDR3 consists of 14 residues. The CDR3 is CASSTTGSNQPQHF. CDR3 bases: TGTGCCAGTAGTACCACAGGTAGCAATCAGCCCCAGCATTTT.

The count of this clone is one. Within the sample, other DNA sequences also encode this same CDR3. The chain recombines TRBV7-9 with TRBJ1-1; 7 bases are a match to TRBD1. The germline V gene encodes CDR1 SEHNR and CDR2 FQNEAQ (reference sequence). J lost 1 base, V lost 5 bases, and 1 base had no gene match. The CDR3 is 13 residues long. CDR3 amino acids: CASSRDRNTEAFF. The CDR3, as DNA: TGTGCCAGCAGCCGGGACAGGAACACTGAAGCTTTCTTT.

The chain employs TRBV6-5 and TRBJ2-3, with a weak D call TRBD1 (5 bases). The V and J ends lost 6 bases and 2 bases respectively, with 15 bases between them. The CDR3 is 15 amino acids. The germline V gene has CDR1 MNHEY and CDR2 SVGAGI. CDR3 DNA sequence: TGTGCCAGCAGAAGGGGCCCCGTTCACACAGATACGCAGTATTTT. Protein product: CASRRGPVHTDTQYF.

This sequence joins TRBV11-2 and TRBJ2-7; 10 bases are shared with TRBD2. With 1 base clipped from V and 3 bases from J, the junction kept 3 bases outside the gene matches. Germline loops: CDR1 SGHAT, CDR2 FQNNGV. The CDR3 has 15 residues. The CDR3 loop reads CASSLGTSGIYEQYF. CDR3 nucleotides: TGTGCCAGCAGCTTAGGGACTAGCGGTATCTACGAGCAGTACTTC. The entire variable domain, with the rest obtained from reference TRBV11-2 and TRBJ2-7, is as follows: EAGVAQSPRYKIIEKRQSVAFWCNPISGHATLYWYQQILGQGPKLLIQFQNNGVVDDSQLPKDRFSAERLKGVDSTLKIQPAKLEDSAVYLCASSLGTSGIYEQYFGPGTRLTVT.

J is TRBJ2-7 and V is TRBV7-2, with D perhaps matching TRBD2 (7 bases). The CDR3 is 16 amino acids. Germline lookup yields CDR1 SGHTA and CDR2 FQGNSA. Trimming pared 1 base from V and 0 bases from J, leaving 13 bases between. CDR3 sequence (DNA): TGTGCCAGCAGCTTAGTGGGCGGGGGCTCCTCCTACGAGCAGTACTTC. Residues: CASSLVGGGSSYEQYF.

The chain links TRBV11-3 to TRBJ1-1, with TRBD1 as a possible D gene (5 bases). CDR1 and CDR2 from the germline V gene are SGHNT and YENEEA. This CDR3 region has 15 residues. V gave up 0 bases and J gave up 4 bases, with 12 bases separating them. The CDR3 coding sequence is TGTGCCAGCAGCTTAGATTCTTCCAGGGCCACTGAAGCTTTCTTT. This encodes CASSLDSSRATEAFF.

This chain joins TRBV25-1 and TRBJ1-2; possibly TRBD1 for D (6 bases). CDR3 length: 13 residues. CDR1 and CDR2 from the germline V gene are MGHDK and SYGVNS. The germline V and J ends were trimmed by 2 bases and 8 bases, with 12 bases remaining between them. DNA for the CDR3: TGTGCCAGCAGTGAACCCAGGGGCGAAGGCTACACCTTC. Residues: CASSEPRGEGYTF.

This clone turned up a few times. The chain joins TRBV14 to TRBJ1-1; weak D call: TRBD1 (5 bases). CDR1 SGHDN and CDR2 FVKESK come from the germline V gene. The V and J ends lost 4 bases and 6 bases respectively, with 9 bases between them. This CDR3 contains 12 residues. The CDR3, as DNA: TGTGCCAGCAGCCTTTTGACAGCTGAAGCTTTCTTT. It is translated as CASSLLTAEAFF.

The chain has TRBV6-1 and TRBJ1-2; D may be TRBD1 (6 bases). The CDR3 has 16 amino acids. The germline V and J ends were trimmed by 2 bases and 0 bases, with 13 bases remaining between them. Germline V CDR1 and CDR2: MNHNS, SASEGT. The CDR3 coding sequence is TGTGCCAGCAGTGAACAGGGGAGAAGGTCTAACTATGGCTACACCTTC. Residues: CASSEQGRRSNYGYTF.

The rearrangement joins TRBV7-2 to TRBJ1-2; 7 bases line up with TRBD1. The length of the CDR3 is 15 residues. After removal of 1 base from V and 2 bases from J, the junction contained 4 bases not matched to a gene. CDR1 and CDR2 (germline): SGHTA, FQGNSA. This chain's CDR3 is CASSLGDRENYGYTF. CDR3 in DNA: TGTGCCAGCAGCTTAGGAGACAGGGAGAACTATGGCTACACCTTC.

The rearrangement links TRBV19 to TRBJ1-2; TRBD1 might be the D (6 bases). The V end lost 10 bases, the J end lost 8 bases, and 14 bases lay between the germline ends. CDR3 length: 11 residues. Germline V gene lookup returns CDR1 LNHDA and CDR2 SQIVND (reference sequence). CDR3 sequence (DNA): TGTGCCACCGCACAGGGCGGCGGCTACACCTTC. It encodes CATAQGGGYTF. The variable domain in full, completed from reference TRBV19 and TRBJ1-2, reads DGGITQSPKYLFRKEGQNVTLSCEQNLNHDAMYWYRQDPGQGLRLIYYSQIVNDFQKGDIAEGYSVSREKKESFPLTVTSAQKNPTAFYLCATAQGGGYTFGSGTRLTVV.

The chain uses TRBV4-1 and TRBJ2-7, with 7 bases fitting TRBD1. CDR1 and CDR2 (germline): MGHRA, YSYEKL. V shed 0 bases, J shed 1 base, and the junction held 15 bases outside the gene matches. The CDR3 length is 19 residues. In DNA form, the CDR3 reads TGCGCCAGCAGCCAAGATAACAGGGGCTACGGGTTGGTATCCTACGAGCAGTACTTC. It encodes CASSQDNRGYGLVSYEQYF.

The rearrangement uses TRBV11-2 and TRBJ2-4, with D possibly matching TRBD2 (6 bases). The CDR3 runs 16 residues. The V end was cut by 1 base, the J end by 0 bases, with 10 bases between. Germline CDR1 is SGHAT and CDR2 is FQNNGV. CDR3 bases: TGTGCCAGCAGCTTAGGCTGGGGGGTAGCCAAAAACATTCAGTACTTC. The encoded protein is CASSLGWGVAKNIQYF.

In its sample, this clone was seen a few times. The chain links TRBV6-1 to TRBJ2-3, with TRBD2 identical over 12 bases. CDR1 is MNHNS and CDR2 is SASEGT in the germline V gene. CDR3 length equals 15 residues. V gave up 2 bases and J gave up 7 bases; unmatched junction bases: 4. DNA of the CDR3: TGTGCCAGCAGTGAAATTACTAGCGGGGGGAATACGCAGTATTTT. Protein product: CASSEITSGGNTQYF.

The J gene is TRBJ2-7, the V gene TRBV11-2, with 9 bases identical to TRBD1. V shed 5 bases and J 4 bases; nucleotides not matched to a gene: 9. Germline lookup yields CDR1 SGHAT and CDR2 FQNNGV. This CDR3 region has 15 residues. Here the CDR3 reads CASSLSGTGNYEQYF. CDR3 DNA sequence: TGTGCCAGCAGCCTGTCCGGGACAGGGAATTACGAGCAGTACTTC. The complete variable domain, with remaining parts taken from reference TRBV11-2 and TRBJ2-7, reads EAGVAQSPRYKIIEKRQSVAFWCNPISGHATLYWYQQILGQGPKLLIQFQNNGVVDDSQLPKDRFSAERLKGVDSTLKIQPAKLEDSAVYLCASSLSGTGNYEQYFGPGTRLTVT.